Following are 28 T cell receptor beta chains from one sample sequenced in a study of tumor-infiltrating lymphocytes in primary liver carcinoma. DNA and RNA were both co-extracted from about 20-30 mg of bulk tissue that had not been sorted. TCR beta cDNA was made from 450 to 600 ng total RNA with a constant-region primer. Researchers made the TCR beta libraries by running three nested multiplex PCR rounds with slightly modified ARM-PCR. The first two PCR rounds used TRBV1-TRBV30 forward primers with a C-beta reverse primer, 9 to 11 cycles each. TCRdb processed the multiplex PCR reads anew with MiXCR; each CDR3 protein has one entry. The repertoire holds 30,000 to 40,000 distinct CDR3 sequences, with roughly four fifths as singletons. Sequenced material: liver tumor tissue from sampling region 4. Subset meaning: tumor region T4, right-lateral pole. The receptors stem from a man in his forties with primary liver carcinoma and hepatitis B virus infection.

Regarding this clonotype: A much bigger clone sits one base away, suggesting this may be a read error. Because the CDR3 is missing its conserved closing phenylalanine or tryptophan, this is likely a read error. The V and J genes are TRBV4-1 and TRBJ1-1, with D possibly matching TRBD1 (6 bases). Trimming took off 3 bases at V and 3 bases at J, with 17 bases between the two ends. Germline V CDR1 and CDR2: MGHRA, YSYEKL. This CDR3 region has 16 residues. CDR3 DNA sequence: TGCGCCAGCAGCCACGGTGGCAGGGGAAGGGACACTGAAGCTTTCTTA. Its translation is CASSHGGRGRDTEAFL.

The chain joins TRBV5-1 to TRBJ2-6; no firm D call. The CDR3 has 15 amino acids. Between the trimmed V and J ends, which lost 4 bases and 6 bases, there was a span of 14 bases. Germline CDR1 SGHRS, CDR2 YFSETQ. The CDR3 loop reads CASSVTRAQANVLTF. CDR3 coding DNA: TGCGCCAGCAGCGTAACACGGGCACAGGCCAACGTCCTGACTTTC.

Notes on this clonotype: A read error may account for a junction end that differs from germline. J is TRBJ2-1 and V is TRBV4-2, with D maybe TRBD1 (5 bases). The CDR3 extends over 17 amino acids. CDR1 is LGHNA, CDR2 YNFKEQ, per germline. The CDR3 nucleotides read TGTGCCATCTGCCAAGATTGGGGCGCTAGAGTGGGCAATGAGCAGTCCTTC. Protein product: CAICQDWGARVGNEQSF.

Concerning this clonotype: The CDR3 end shows no conserved phenylalanine or tryptophan, and so a read error is likely. The DNA is left out, because the CDR3 cannot be placed on it with certainty; the CDR3 is given as TCRdb lists it. The chain has TRBV11-2 and TRBJ2-7; TRBD1, the table's D call, was not compared with the DNA. Germline loops: CDR1 SGHAT, CDR2 FQNNGV. From its first to its last residue, the CDR3 has 15 amino acids. The CDR3: CASSLRWTGENEQYI.

Turning to this clonotype: The DNA is left out, because the CDR3 cannot be placed on it with certainty; the CDR3 is given as TCRdb lists it. This rearrangement joins TRBV29-1 to TRBJ2-7. 12 amino acids form the CDR3, both terminal residues included. Germline-derived CDR1 and CDR2 are SQVTM and ANQGSEA. The CDR3 spells CSVGLGNHEQYF.

This clonotype occurred once. The rearrangement joins TRBV29-1 to TRBJ2-7; D possibly corresponds to TRBD2 (6 bases). This CDR3 is 15 amino acids long. Trimming took off 8 bases at V and 4 bases at J, with 24 bases between the two ends. The germline V gene has CDR1 SQVTM and CDR2 ANQGSEA. The CDR3 DNA is TGCAGCCATGAAGATCCAGGAGGGAGCTCATACGAGCAGTACTTC. It encodes CSHEDPGGSSYEQYF.

The chain is built from TRBV12-3 or TRBV12-4 and TRBJ2-5; 8 bases line up with TRBD2. The CDR3 has 13 residues. CDR3 nucleotide sequence: TGTGTCAACAGCCGAAGCGGGAGAGAGACCCAGTACTTC. It yields the protein CVNSRSGRETQYF.

As to this clonotype: Germline and junction disagree at one end, which may indicate a read error. The genes are TRBV28 and TRBJ1-5; no clear D gene. The germline V gene encodes CDR1 MDHEN and CDR2 SYDVKM. The CDR3 is 15 amino acids. The CDR3 spells CASSLYGVDDQPLHF. The CDR3 bases are TGTGCCAGCAGTTTATATGGGGTGGACGATCAGCCCCTGCATTTT.

The chain carries TRBV12-3 or TRBV12-4 and TRBJ2-7; D perhaps matches TRBD2 (5 bases). The CDR3 runs to 16 residues. CDR3 in amino acids: CASGLVAGLGFYEQYF. The CDR3 DNA reads as TGTGCAAGCGGTTTAGTCGCGGGTCTCGGTTTCTACGAGCAGTACTTC.

A remark on this clonotype: Since the CDR3 does not end with the conserved phenylalanine or tryptophan, this likely comes from a read error. This chain connects TRBV11-2 to TRBJ2-6, with D perhaps given as TRBD1 or TRBD2 (5 bases each). CDR1 and CDR2 from the germline V gene are SGHAT and FQNNGV. The CDR3 is 15 amino acids. CDR3 DNA sequence: TGTGCCACCCAGCGGCCGCACTCTGGGGCCAATGTCCTGACTCTC. It is translated as CATQRPHSGANVLTL.

By share, this clonotype ranks as medium-sized (0.01 to 0.1%). The chain carries TRBV29-1 and TRBJ1-1; 8 bases match TRBD1. V shed 4 bases, J shed 0 bases, and the junction held 7 bases outside the gene matches. The CDR3 is made up of 15 amino acids. CDR1 and CDR2 (germline): SQVTM, ANQGSEA. DNA for the CDR3: TGCAGCGTTGCAGGGGGCTGGGGGATGAACACTGAAGCTTTCTTT. This codes for CSVAGGWGMNTEAFF.

Concerning this clonotype itself: No conserved phenylalanine or tryptophan ends this CDR3, so it is likely a read error. CDR3 bases: TGTGCCAGCAGGCCCTCTGCGGACGCGCAGTATCTT. Amino acids: CASRPSADAQYL. This chain joins TRBV6-2 or TRBV6-3 and TRBJ2-3; no firm D call. Trimming stripped 6 bases from V and 10 bases from J, with 14 bases between. The CDR3 is made up of 12 amino acids. CDR1 and CDR2 from the germline V gene are MNHEY and SVGEGT.

This clonotype occurred once. The junction departs from the called germline gene at one end, perhaps through a read error. This chain connects TRBV10-2 to TRBJ2-7; TRBD1 matches at 9 bases. CDR1 and CDR2 from the germline V gene are WSHSY and SAAADI. The CDR3 runs to 14 residues. DNA for the CDR3: TGCACCAGCAGCCGGGACAGGGATATCGACGAACAGTACTTC. Residues: CTSSRDRDIDEQYF.

This chain connects TRBV4-2 to TRBJ2-1; 11 nucleotides match TRBD1. The trim removed 5 bases at V and 2 bases at J, leaving 5 bases unmatched. The CDR3 has 16 residues. The germline V gene has CDR1 LGHNA and CDR2 YNFKEQ. CDR3 residues: CASSGGTGGAYNEQFF. CDR3 coding DNA: TGTGCCAGCAGCGGCGGGACAGGGGGGGCCTACAATGAGCAGTTCTTC.

This clonotype was found many times. V is TRBV7-3 and J is TRBJ2-3; D tentatively reads TRBD1 or TRBD2 (5 bases each). Germline-derived CDR1 and CDR2 are SGHTA and FQGTGA. Between the trimmed V and J ends, which lost 5 bases and 0 bases, there was a span of 12 bases. This CDR3 has 15 amino acids. DNA of the CDR3: TGTGCCAGCAGCCTCGGGGCTTTTAGCACAGATACGCAGTATTTT. Its protein is CASSLGAFSTDTQYF.

The chain has TRBV5-1 and TRBJ1-3, with 7 bases aligning to TRBD1. The germline CDR1 and CDR2 sequences are SGHRS and YFSETQ. The CDR3 loop spans 18 amino acids. Trimming removed 5 bases from V and 2 bases from J; junction bases left unmatched: 16. The CDR3: CASSQAVGPGTAGNTIYF. As DNA, the CDR3 is TGCGCCAGCAGTCAAGCGGTCGGTCCAGGGACAGCTGGAAACACCATATATTTT. Complete variable domain (other parts from reference TRBV5-1 and TRBJ1-3): KAGVTQTPRYLIKTRGQQVTLSCSPISGHRSVSWYQQTPGQGLQFLFEYFSETQRNKGNFPGRFSGRQFSNSRSEMNVSTLELGDSALYLCASSQAVGPGTAGNTIYFGEGSWLTVV.

This chain connects TRBV14 to TRBJ2-2; D possibly corresponds to TRBD1 (5 bases). V was trimmed by 2 bases and J by 7 bases, leaving 17 bases between them. The length of the CDR3 is 16 residues. Germline CDR1 and CDR2: SGHDN and FVKESK. The chain's CDR3 is CASSQFAGLPNGELFF. The DNA for the CDR3 is TGTGCCAGCAGCCAATTCGCAGGGTTGCCTAACGGGGAGCTGTTTTTT.

In this sample, this clonotype turned up many times. V usage is TRBV7-3 and J usage is TRBJ2-5; D could derive from TRBD1 or TRBD2 (5 bases each). The CDR3 runs 15 residues. From germline, CDR1 is SGHTA and CDR2 FQGTGA. V was clipped by 4 bases and J by 5 bases, with 17 bases between them. The CDR3 here is CASSSGPGLGETQYF. In DNA form, the CDR3 reads TGTGCCAGCAGCTCGGGACCAGGATTAGGCGAGACCCAGTACTTC.

On this clonotype: A much larger clone sits a single nucleotide away, making a read error possible. J is TRBJ2-7 and V is TRBV5-1; 8 bases match TRBD2. V shed 3 bases, J shed 2 bases, and the junction held 10 bases outside the gene matches. The CDR3 loop spans 16 amino acids. CDR1 SGHRS and CDR2 YFSETQ come from the germline V gene. CDR3 nucleotide sequence: TGCGCCAGCAGCTCGGGAGGGACCCCCACGGCCTACGAGCAGTACTTC. Translating it yields CASSSGGTPTAYEQYF.

This clonotype is large in the sample. The CDR3 loop is CASSLDLGVAQPQHF. In nucleotides, the CDR3 is TGTGCCAGCAGCTTAGATCTGGGGGTGGCTCAGCCCCAGCATTTT. The rearrangement joins TRBV11-3 to TRBJ1-5, with a weak D call TRBD1 (5 bases). V was clipped by 0 bases and J by 6 bases, with 12 bases between them. There are 15 residues in the CDR3. Germline assignment: CDR1 SGHNT and CDR2 YENEEA.

Worth noting for this clonotype: One end of the junction does not line up with germline, which may come from a read error. The gene calls are TRBV11-2 and TRBJ2-3; D ambiguous. The CDR3 has 14 amino acids. Germline loops: CDR1 SGHAT, CDR2 FQNNGV. CDR3 bases: TGCGTCAGCAACCCCCCGGGCCGGGCAGATACGCAGTATTTT. Translating it yields CVSNPPGRADTQYF.

Comment on this clonotype: The junction and the germline gene differ at one end; a read error may be behind it. The gene calls are TRBV29-1 and TRBJ2-2; tentatively, D is TRBD1 or TRBD2 (5 bases each). This CDR3 contains 14 residues. CDR1 and CDR2 from the germline V gene are SQVTM and ANQGSEA. The CDR3 DNA sequence: TGCAAAGTCCTCGGTCCGGGACCCACCGGAGAGCTGTTTTTT. Translated: CKVLGPGPTGELFF.

With respect to this clonotype: Germline and junction disagree at one end, which may indicate a read error. The chain combines TRBV28 with TRBJ1-2; TRBD1 is a possible D gene (5 bases). The CDR3 is made up of 13 amino acids. Germline V gives CDR1 MDHEN, CDR2 SYDVKM. As DNA, the CDR3 is TGTGTCAGCTCACCGGCCGACAGCTATGACTACACCTTC. It specifies CVSSPADSYDYTF.

This clonotype was seen a few times. The CDR3 end shows no conserved phenylalanine or tryptophan, and so a read error is likely. This sequence joins TRBV6-2 or TRBV6-3 and TRBJ2-1; TRBD2 agrees at 11 bases. Germline V gene lookup returns CDR1 MNHEY and CDR2 SVGEGT. The V segment lost 5 bases and the J segment 7 bases; nucleotides outside the gene matches: 10. The length of the CDR3 is 16 residues. CDR3 sequence: CASSDLLAGDRNEQFS. The DNA for the CDR3 is TGTGCCAGCAGTGACCTACTAGCGGGAGATAGAAATGAGCAGTTCTCC.

This clonotype appeared many times. This chain joins TRBV15 and TRBJ2-1; 10 positions agree with TRBD2. The CDR3 contains 16 residues. V trimming: 3 bases; J trimming: 3 bases; junction bases outside the gene matches: 5. Germline assignment: CDR1 LNHNV and CDR2 YYDKDF (reference sequence). The CDR3 region is CATSRTSGRNYNEQFF. The DNA for the CDR3 is TGTGCCACCAGCAGGACTAGCGGGCGTAACTACAATGAGCAGTTCTTC. The entire variable domain, with the rest obtained from reference TRBV15 and TRBJ2-1, is as follows: DAMVIQNPRYQVTQFGKPVTLSCSQTLNHNVMYWYQQKSSQAPKLLFHYYDKDFNNEADTPDNFQSRRPNTSFCFLDIRSPGLGDTAMYLCATSRTSGRNYNEQFFGPGTRLTVL.

This clonotype appeared a few times. One end of the junction fails to match germline, which may point to a read error. The chain is built from TRBV11-2 and TRBJ2-7; D tentatively fits TRBD1 or TRBD2 (5 bases each). The CDR3 sequence is 14 residues long. Per germline, CDR1 SGHAT and CDR2 FQNNGV. CDR3 coding DNA: TGTGCCAGCAGCTATAACAGGAACTCCTACGAGCGGTATTTC. This translates into CASSYNRNSYERYF.

A word on this clonotype: In this CDR3 the conserved last residue, phenylalanine or tryptophan, is missing, so a read error is likely. The chain has TRBV6-6 and TRBJ2-3; D is undetermined. There are 14 residues in the CDR3. Germline assignment: CDR1 MNHNY and CDR2 SVGAGI (reference sequence). Trimming stripped 7 bases from V and 3 bases from J, with 14 bases between. CDR3 coding DNA: TGTGCCAGCATTCTGTGCAGGAGAACAGATACGCAGTATTCT. Its protein product is CASILCRRTDTQYS.

The gene calls are TRBV5-1 and TRBJ2-2, with TRBD1 as a possible D gene (5 bases). The germline gives CDR1 SGHRS, CDR2 YFSETQ. The CDR3 extends over 16 amino acids. V was trimmed by 9 bases and J by 0 bases, leaving 18 bases between them. CDR3 sequence: CAISLHHRTNTGELFF. CDR3 DNA sequence: TGCGCCATTAGCTTACACCACAGGACGAACACCGGGGAGCTGTTTTTT.